This TCR beta chain appears in the sequencing data of a study of blood T cell repertoires in COVID-19. Study at large: Sources were T cells, B-cell-depleted T cells, or PBMCs; the material itself was cDNA or gDNA.

Study processing details: Estimation of nucleated cell counts was performed using reference gene primer amplification. Data came from immunoSEQ multiplex PCR; TCRdb stores just in-frame clones and leaves some out. The DNA was the basis for D and trimming; V, J and clone size are from that table. The sample has around 70,000 clones, 70% to 85% seen once; the top ten hold 6.6%. The CDR3 extends over 13 amino acids. The J segment lost 11 bases and the V segment lost 3 bases, leaving 11 bases of the junction unmatched. Germline V gives CDR1 DFQATT, CDR2 SNEGSKA (reference sequence). The receptor was isolated from a man in his sixties with acute or convalescent COVID-19. The genes are TRBV20-1 and TRBJ1-1, with 8 bases aligning to TRBD1. The sample was peripheral blood. The CDR3 nucleotides read TGCAGTGCTAGTCCGGGACAGGCGTTGAATGCTTTCTTT. It encodes CSASPGQALNAFF.